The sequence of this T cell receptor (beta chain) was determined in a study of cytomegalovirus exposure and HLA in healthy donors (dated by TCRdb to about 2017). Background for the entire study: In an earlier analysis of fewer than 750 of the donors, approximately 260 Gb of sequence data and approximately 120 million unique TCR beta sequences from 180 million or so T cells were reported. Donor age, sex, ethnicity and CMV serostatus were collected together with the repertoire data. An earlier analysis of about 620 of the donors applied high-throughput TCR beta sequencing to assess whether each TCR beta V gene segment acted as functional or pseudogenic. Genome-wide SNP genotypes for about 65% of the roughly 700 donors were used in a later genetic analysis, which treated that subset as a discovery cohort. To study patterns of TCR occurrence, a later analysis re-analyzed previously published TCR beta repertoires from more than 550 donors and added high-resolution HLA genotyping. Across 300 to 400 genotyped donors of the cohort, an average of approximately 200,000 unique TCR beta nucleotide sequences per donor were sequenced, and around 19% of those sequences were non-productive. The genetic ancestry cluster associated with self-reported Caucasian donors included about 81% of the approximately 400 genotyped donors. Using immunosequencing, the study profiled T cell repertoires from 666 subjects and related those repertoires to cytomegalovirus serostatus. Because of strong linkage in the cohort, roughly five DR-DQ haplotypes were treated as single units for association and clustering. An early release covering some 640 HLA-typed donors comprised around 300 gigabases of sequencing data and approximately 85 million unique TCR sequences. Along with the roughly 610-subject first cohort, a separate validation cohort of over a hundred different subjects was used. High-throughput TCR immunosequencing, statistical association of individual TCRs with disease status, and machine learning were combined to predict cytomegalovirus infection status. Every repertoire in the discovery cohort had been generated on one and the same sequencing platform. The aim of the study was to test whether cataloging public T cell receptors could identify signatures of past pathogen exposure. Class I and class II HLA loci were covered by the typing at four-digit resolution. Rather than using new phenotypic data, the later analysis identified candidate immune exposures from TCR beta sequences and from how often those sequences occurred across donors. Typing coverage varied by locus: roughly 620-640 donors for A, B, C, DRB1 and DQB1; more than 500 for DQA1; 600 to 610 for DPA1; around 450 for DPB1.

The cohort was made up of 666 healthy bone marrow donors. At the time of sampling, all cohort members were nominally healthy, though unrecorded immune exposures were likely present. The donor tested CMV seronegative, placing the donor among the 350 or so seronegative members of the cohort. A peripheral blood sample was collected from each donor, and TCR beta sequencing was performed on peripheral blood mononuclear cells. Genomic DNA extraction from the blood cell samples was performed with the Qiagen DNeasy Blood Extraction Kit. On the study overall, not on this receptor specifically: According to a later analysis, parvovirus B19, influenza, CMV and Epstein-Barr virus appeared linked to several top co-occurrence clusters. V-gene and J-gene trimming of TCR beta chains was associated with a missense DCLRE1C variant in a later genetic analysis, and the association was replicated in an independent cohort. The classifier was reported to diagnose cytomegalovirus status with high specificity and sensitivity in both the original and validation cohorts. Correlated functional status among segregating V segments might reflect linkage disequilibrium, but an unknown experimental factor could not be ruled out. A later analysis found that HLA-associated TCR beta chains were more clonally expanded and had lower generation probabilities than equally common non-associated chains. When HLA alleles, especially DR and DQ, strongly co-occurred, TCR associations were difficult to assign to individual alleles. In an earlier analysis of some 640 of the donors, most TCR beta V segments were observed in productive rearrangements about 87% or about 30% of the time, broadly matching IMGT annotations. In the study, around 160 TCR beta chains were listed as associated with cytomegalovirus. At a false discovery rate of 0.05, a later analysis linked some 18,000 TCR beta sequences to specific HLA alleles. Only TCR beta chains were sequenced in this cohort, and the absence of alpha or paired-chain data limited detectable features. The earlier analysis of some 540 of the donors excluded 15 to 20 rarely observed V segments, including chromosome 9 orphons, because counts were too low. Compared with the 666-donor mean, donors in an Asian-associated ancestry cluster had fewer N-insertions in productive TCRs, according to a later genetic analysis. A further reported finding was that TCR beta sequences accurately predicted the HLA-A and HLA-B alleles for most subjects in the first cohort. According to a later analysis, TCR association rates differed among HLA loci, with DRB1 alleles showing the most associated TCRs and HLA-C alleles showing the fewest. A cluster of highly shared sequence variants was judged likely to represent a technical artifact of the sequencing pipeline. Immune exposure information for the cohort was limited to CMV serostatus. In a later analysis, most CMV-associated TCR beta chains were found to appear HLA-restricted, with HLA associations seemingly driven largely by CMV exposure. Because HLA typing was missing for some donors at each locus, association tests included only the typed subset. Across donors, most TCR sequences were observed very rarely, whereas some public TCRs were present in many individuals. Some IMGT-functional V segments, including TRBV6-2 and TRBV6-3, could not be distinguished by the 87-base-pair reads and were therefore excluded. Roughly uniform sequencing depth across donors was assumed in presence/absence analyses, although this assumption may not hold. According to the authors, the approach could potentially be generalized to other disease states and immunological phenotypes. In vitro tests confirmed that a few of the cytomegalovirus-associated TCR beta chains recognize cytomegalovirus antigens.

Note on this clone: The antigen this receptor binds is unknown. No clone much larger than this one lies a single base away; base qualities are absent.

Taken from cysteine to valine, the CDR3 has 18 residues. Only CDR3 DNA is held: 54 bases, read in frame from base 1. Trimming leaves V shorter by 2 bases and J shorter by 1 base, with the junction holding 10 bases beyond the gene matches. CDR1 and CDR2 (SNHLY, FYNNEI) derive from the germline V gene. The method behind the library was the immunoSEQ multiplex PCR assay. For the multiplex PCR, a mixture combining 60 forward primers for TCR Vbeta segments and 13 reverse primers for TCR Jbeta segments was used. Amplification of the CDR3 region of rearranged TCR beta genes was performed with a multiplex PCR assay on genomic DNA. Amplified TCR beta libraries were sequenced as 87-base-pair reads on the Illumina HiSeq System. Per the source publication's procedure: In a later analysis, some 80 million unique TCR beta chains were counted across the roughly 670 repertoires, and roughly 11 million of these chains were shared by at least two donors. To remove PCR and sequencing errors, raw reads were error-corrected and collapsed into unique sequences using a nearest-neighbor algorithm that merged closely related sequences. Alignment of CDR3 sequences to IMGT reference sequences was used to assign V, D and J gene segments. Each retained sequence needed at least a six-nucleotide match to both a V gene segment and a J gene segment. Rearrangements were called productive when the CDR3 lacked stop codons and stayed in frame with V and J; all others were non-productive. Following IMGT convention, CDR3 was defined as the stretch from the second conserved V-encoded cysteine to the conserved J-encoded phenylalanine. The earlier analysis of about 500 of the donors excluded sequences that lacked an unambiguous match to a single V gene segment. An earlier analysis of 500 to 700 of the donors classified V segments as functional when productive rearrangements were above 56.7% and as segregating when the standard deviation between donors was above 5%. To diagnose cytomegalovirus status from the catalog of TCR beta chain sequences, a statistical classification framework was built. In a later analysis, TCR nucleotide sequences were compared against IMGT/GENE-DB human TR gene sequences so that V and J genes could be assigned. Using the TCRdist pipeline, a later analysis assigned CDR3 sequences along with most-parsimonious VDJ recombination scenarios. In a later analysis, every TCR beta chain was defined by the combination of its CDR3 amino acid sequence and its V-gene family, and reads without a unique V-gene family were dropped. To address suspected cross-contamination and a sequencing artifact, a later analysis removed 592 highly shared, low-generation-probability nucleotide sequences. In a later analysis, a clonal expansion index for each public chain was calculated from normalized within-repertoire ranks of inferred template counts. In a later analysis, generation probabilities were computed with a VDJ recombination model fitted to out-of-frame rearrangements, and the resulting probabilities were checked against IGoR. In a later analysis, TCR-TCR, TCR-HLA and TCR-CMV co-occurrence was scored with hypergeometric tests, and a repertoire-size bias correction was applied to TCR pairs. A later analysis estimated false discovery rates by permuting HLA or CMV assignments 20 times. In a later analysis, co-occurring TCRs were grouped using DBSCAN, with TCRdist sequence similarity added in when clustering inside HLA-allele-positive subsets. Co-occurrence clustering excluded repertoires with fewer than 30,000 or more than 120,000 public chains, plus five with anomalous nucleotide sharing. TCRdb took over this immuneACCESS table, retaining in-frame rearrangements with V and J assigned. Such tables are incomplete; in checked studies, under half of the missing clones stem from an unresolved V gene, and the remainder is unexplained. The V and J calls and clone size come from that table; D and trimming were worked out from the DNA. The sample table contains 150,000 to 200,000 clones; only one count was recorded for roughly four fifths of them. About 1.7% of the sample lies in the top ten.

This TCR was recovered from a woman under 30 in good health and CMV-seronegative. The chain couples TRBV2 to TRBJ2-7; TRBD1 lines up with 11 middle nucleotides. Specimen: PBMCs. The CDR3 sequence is CASSEPRTGGEYSYEQYV. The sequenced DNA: TGTGCCAGCAGTGAACCTAGGACAGGGGGCGAATATTCCTACGAGCAGTACGTC.